This TCR beta chain originates from a study of PD-L1 blockade in urothelial cancer. TCRdb keeps only in-frame clones here, not all; method: immunoSEQ multiplex PCR. Of under 40,000 clones listed, over 70% are singletons. Trimming at V came to 6 bases and at J to 16 bases, leaving 4 bases not matched to a gene. In germline, CDR1 is SNHLY, CDR2 FYNNEI. This CDR3 is 11 amino acids long. This chain links TRBV2 with TRBJ2-1; 12 positions agree with TRBD1. The sample was PBMCs, taken around atezolizumab (anti-PD-L1) treatment. The source is a man aged 50 or older with urothelial cancer. The CDR3 nucleotides read TGTGCCAGCAGACCGGGACAGGGGGCTTTCTTC. It encodes CASRPGQGAFF. The full variable domain, its missing parts supplied by reference TRBV2 and TRBJ2-1, is EPEVTQTPSHQVTQMGQEVILRCVPISNHLYFYWYRQILGQKVEFLVSFYNNEISEKSEIFDDQFSVERPDGSNFTLKIRSTKLEDSAMYFCASRPGQGAFFGPGTRLTVL.